A selection of T cell receptor beta chains follows, all from one sample in a study of CD8 T cells in Susac syndrome. TCRdb reprocessed the immunoSEQ multiplex PCR reads with MiXCR, giving one entry per CDR3 protein. The profile shows 150,000 to 200,000 distinct CDR3 sequences, roughly nine tenths of them singletons. Input material: CD4+ T cells from PBMCs. Every receptor here comes from a human donor with Susac syndrome. Both conserved end residues are part of each CDR3. D genes are given only for firm matches. Expanded clones are given a class, and other clones once, few, many or no size at all.

>-|TRBV2|TRBD2|TRBJ2-7
TGTGCCAGCAATTTAGCGACTAGCGGGAGAGGTTCCTACGAGCAGTACTTC
CASNLATSGRGSYEQYF
>-|TRBV20-1|-|TRBJ2-1
TGCAGTGCTAGAGGAGTGTCAGGACACTACAATGAGCAGTTCTTC
CSARGVSGHYNEQFF
>once|TRBV5-1|-|TRBJ2-1
TGCGCCAGCAGCCTCCCCCGTGGGTTGGACAATGAGCAGTTCTTC
CASSLPRGLDNEQFF
>-|TRBV2|TRBD2|TRBJ2-1
TGTGCCAGCAGTGACGGAACTAGCGGGAGGTTCAAGTTCTTC
CASSDGTSGRFKFF
>few|TRBV9|-|TRBJ2-1
TGTGCCAGCAGCCCCACCCCGTCTATAAATGAGCAGTTCTTC
CASSPTPSINEQFF
>-|TRBV5-1|TRBD1|TRBJ2-1
TGCGCCAGCAGCTCGGACAGGAACAATGAGCAGTTCTTC
CASSSDRNNEQFF
>few|TRBV6-5|TRBD2|TRBJ2-5
TGTGCCAGCAGTTACTCCGGTAGCGGGGGGGCGGAGACCCAGTACTTC
CASSYSGSGGAETQYF
>-|TRBV11-1|-|TRBJ2-1
TGTGCCAGCAGCCCGCCGAGGGGTATCTACAATGAGCAGTTCTTC
CASSPPRGIYNEQFF
>-|TRBV5-4|-|TRBJ2-5
TGTGCCAGCAGCGTGGTCGGCCCCGTTCAAGAGACCCAGTACTTC
CASSVVGPVQETQYF
>-|TRBV20-1|TRBD2|TRBJ2-1
TGCAGTGCTACCCAGACTAGCGGAACCTACAATGAGCAGTTCTTC
CSATQTSGTYNEQFF
>-|TRBV9|-|TRBJ1-6
TGTGCCAGCAGCGTAGCCCATAATTCACCCCTCCACTTT
CASSVAHNSPLHF
>-|TRBV7-9|-|TRBJ2-1
TGTGCCAGCAGCTTAGACCTCGTGCTCTTC
CASSLDLVLF
>-|TRBV7-2|TRBD2|TRBJ2-3
TGTGCCAGCAGCAATTCCCTAATGGGGGGGGCAGATACGCAGTATTTT
CASSNSLMGGADTQYF
>-|TRBV10-2|-|TRBJ1-1
TGCGCCAGCAAGAAGAAGGGTCTGAACACTGAAGCTTTCTTT
CASKKKGLNTEAFF
>once|TRBV28|TRBD2|TRBJ2-7
TGTGCCAGCAGCTCTCCGGGACTAGCGGGAGGTTACGAGCAGTACTTC
CASSSPGLAGGYEQYF
>once|TRBV20-1|-|TRBJ2-7
TGCAGTGGTGGGGCAGCCTACGAGCAGTACTTC
CSGGAAYEQYF
>-|TRBV27|TRBD1|TRBJ1-5
TGTGCCAGCAGTTTAACAGGGGGCTTTCAGCCCCAGCATTTT
CASSLTGGFQPQHF
>-|TRBV7-9|-|TRBJ1-1
TGTGCCAGCCGGATTTTCCAGGGCCCCATGAACACTGAAGCTTTCTTT
CASRIFQGPMNTEAFF
>-|TRBV18|-|TRBJ1-2
TGTGCCAGCTCACCACCGGTTTTGGGCTATGGCTACACCTTC
CASSPPVLGYGYTF
>-|TRBV2|TRBD2|TRBJ2-3
TGTGCCAGCAGGATAGCGGGGAGCACAGATACGCAGTATTTT
CASRIAGSTDTQYF
>-|TRBV2|-|TRBJ2-7
TGTGCCAGCAGTGGACAGGTACCCTACGAGCAGTACTTC
CASSGQVPYEQYF
>-|TRBV7-3|TRBD2|TRBJ2-3
TGTGCCAGCAGCTTAGGCGGGGGGGCCAGGGATACGCAGTATTTT
CASSLGGGARDTQYF
>-|TRBV5-1|TRBD1|TRBJ1-4
TGCGCCAGCAGCCCTGCGACAGGGGCACAGACTAATGAAAAACTGTTTTTT
CASSPATGAQTNEKLFF
>-|TRBV19|-|TRBJ1-1
TGTGCCAGTATTGAAGACCTGAGGACTGAAGCTTTCTTT
CASIEDLRTEAFF
>-|TRBV6-6|-|TRBJ2-7
TGTGCCAGCAGTCTACAGGGCTTAGAAAGCGAGCAGTACTTC
CASSLQGLESEQYF
>once|TRBV28|-|TRBJ1-5
TGTGCCAGCAGTCCGGCGCACAATCAGCCCCAGCATTTT
CASSPAHNQPQHF
>-|TRBV6-1|TRBD2|TRBJ2-3
TGTGCCAGCAGAGGGACTAGCGGGGGGCGGACCTGGAGCACAGATACGCAGTATTTT
CASRGTSGGRTWSTDTQYF
>-|TRBV5-6|TRBD2|TRBJ2-1
TGTGCCAGCAGCTTGGCCCAGACTAGCGGGGGGTACAATGAGCAGTTCTTC
CASSLAQTSGGYNEQFF
>-|TRBV4-1|-|TRBJ2-7
TGCGCCAGCAGCCAAGATCTCTACAGGGTTAACGAGCAGTACTTC
CASSQDLYRVNEQYF
>-|TRBV5-1|-|TRBJ2-5
TGCGCCAGCAGCATAGACAACCCGGGAGAGACCCAGTACTTC
CASSIDNPGETQYF
>once|TRBV12-3/TRBV12-4|TRBD1|TRBJ2-7
TGTGCCAGCAGTTTGGGGCCCAGGGGGAAGCAGTACTTC
CASSLGPRGKQYF
>-|TRBV27|TRBD1|TRBJ1-4
TGTGCCAGCGGCCGGGACAGGGGTGAAAAACTGTTTTTT
CASGRDRGEKLFF
>-|TRBV12-3/TRBV12-4|-|TRBJ1-1
TGTGCCAGCAGTTTGAGGAACCTGAACACTGAAGCTTTCTTT
CASSLRNLNTEAFF
>-|TRBV5-5|TRBD1|TRBJ2-2
TGTGCCAGCACCATTACGGACAGGGCCACCGGGGAGCTGTTTTTT
CASTITDRATGELFF
>once|TRBV9|TRBD2|TRBJ2-1
TGTGCCAGCAGCAACGAGGGAGGGTTGTGGAATGAGCAGTTCTTC
CASSNEGGLWNEQFF
>-|TRBV29-1|TRBD1|TRBJ2-7
TGCAGCGTGGACAGGGGGGTAGGGGTGGCCGAGCAGTACTTC
CSVDRGVGVAEQYF
>-|TRBV6-1|-|TRBJ2-3
TGTGCCAGCAGATACGGCGATACGCAGTATTTT
CASRYGDTQYF
>-|TRBV5-4|-|TRBJ2-5
TGTGCCAGCAGCTTGTATATGGTTCGGGGGCCCCGGGGGACCCAGTACTTC
CASSLYMVRGPRGTQYF
>-|TRBV4-1|-|TRBJ2-3
TGCGCCAGCAGCCAAGTAAAGGAGGCCAGGTATTTT
CASSQVKEARYF
>-|TRBV7-2|-|TRBJ2-3
TGTGCCAGCAGCTTTCCCCCGCCAGGGCTCGTAGATACGCAGTATTTT
CASSFPPPGLVDTQYF
>-|TRBV12-5|TRBD2|TRBJ2-4
TGTGCTAGTGGTTTGTATGTTAGCGGGAGTGGCAAAAACATTCAGTACTTC
CASGLYVSGSGKNIQYF
>-|TRBV6-1|TRBD1|TRBJ2-7
TGTGCCAGCAGGGATGGACAGGGGAAAAAGGGCCGAAGGAGCTCCTACGAGCAGTACTTC
CASRDGQGKKGRRSSYEQYF
>-|TRBV9|-|TRBJ2-3
TGTGCCAGCAGCGTAGGAGCGTACGATGATACGCAGTATTTT
CASSVGAYDDTQYF
>-|TRBV7-9|-|TRBJ1-1
TGTGCCAGCAGCCCCCCGTGGGGGAGATTGCGTCGCGCCTTGTCTGAAGCTTTCTTT
CASSPPWGRLRRALSEAFF
>-|TRBV28|TRBD2|TRBJ2-1
TGTGCCAGCTTAGCGGGATACAATGAGCAGTTCTTC
CASLAGYNEQFF
>-|TRBV20-1|-|TRBJ1-2
TGCAGTGCTGCTACGGGGGGTACTGGCTACACCTTC
CSAATGGTGYTF
>few|TRBV4-1|TRBD1|TRBJ2-2
TGCGCCAGCAGCGGGAACAGGGGGTCGATCACCGGGGAGCTGTTTTTT
CASSGNRGSITGELFF
>once|TRBV15|-|TRBJ2-7
TGTGCCACCAGCAGAGATTGGGCTTCTAGCGCCGGCGAGCAGTACTTC
CATSRDWASSAGEQYF
>-|TRBV18|TRBD2|TRBJ2-1
TGTGCCAGCTCACCACAAACGGGGGGTGACAATGAGCAGTTCTTC
CASSPQTGGDNEQFF
>-|TRBV3-1|-|TRBJ2-1
TGTGCCAGCAGCCAGGCGGGATCCAATGAGCAGTTCTTC
CASSQAGSNEQFF
>-|TRBV3-1|TRBD1|TRBJ2-3
TGTGCCAGCAGCCCCCGGGACAGGGGGCTGAGCACAGATACGCAGTATTTT
CASSPRDRGLSTDTQYF
>-|TRBV15|-|TRBJ1-2
TGTGCCACCAGCGGAAGGAGGATAGAGGCCTCCTATGGCTACACCTTC
CATSGRRIEASYGYTF
>-|TRBV6-6|TRBD2|TRBJ2-1
TGTGCCAGCAGTTACTCGAGGACTAGTATTTCTCATGAGCAGTTCTTC
CASSYSRTSISHEQFF